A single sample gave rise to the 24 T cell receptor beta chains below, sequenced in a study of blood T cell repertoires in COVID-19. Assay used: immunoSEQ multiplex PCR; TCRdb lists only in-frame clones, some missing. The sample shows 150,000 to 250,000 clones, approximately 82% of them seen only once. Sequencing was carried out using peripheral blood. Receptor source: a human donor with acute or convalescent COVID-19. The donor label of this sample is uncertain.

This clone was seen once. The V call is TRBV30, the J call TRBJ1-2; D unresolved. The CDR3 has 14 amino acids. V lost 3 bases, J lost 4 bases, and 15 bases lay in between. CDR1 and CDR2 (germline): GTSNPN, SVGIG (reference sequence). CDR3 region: CAWRPGEHGYGYTF. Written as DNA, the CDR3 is TGTGCCTGGAGGCCCGGGGAGCACGGCTATGGCTACACCTTC.

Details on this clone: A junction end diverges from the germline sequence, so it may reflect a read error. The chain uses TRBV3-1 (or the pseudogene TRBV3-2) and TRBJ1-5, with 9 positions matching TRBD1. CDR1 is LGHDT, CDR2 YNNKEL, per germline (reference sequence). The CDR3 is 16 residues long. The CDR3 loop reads CTSSQRTGVASQPQHF. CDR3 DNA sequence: TGTACCAGCAGCCAGAGGACAGGGGTAGCGAGTCAGCCCCAGCATTTT.

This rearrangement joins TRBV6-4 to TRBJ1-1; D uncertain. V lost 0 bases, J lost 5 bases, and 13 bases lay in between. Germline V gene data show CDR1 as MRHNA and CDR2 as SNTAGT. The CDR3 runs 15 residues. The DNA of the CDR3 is TGTGCCAGCAGTGACTCACGGGAAATGGCAACTGAAGCTTTCTTT. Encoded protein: CASSDSREMATEAFF.

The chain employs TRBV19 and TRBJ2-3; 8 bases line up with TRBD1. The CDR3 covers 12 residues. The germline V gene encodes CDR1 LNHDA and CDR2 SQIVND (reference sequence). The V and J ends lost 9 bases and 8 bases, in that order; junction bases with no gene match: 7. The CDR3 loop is CASGGQAGTQYF. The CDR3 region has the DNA TGTGCCAGCGGGGGACAGGCAGGTACGCAGTATTTT.

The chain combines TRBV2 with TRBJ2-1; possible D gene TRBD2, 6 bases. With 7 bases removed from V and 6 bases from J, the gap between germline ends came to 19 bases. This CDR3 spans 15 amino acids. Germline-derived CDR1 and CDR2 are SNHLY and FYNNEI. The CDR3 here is CASTEAGAPGNEQFF. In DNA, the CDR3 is TGTGCCAGCACCGAAGCGGGTGCTCCAGGCAATGAGCAGTTCTTC.

CDR3 DNA sequence: TGTGCCAGCAGCTTAGACGGGATCAGTGGCTACACCTTC. As protein: CASSLDGISGYTF. This rearrangement joins TRBV7-2 to TRBJ1-2; D gene unclear. CDR3 length: 13 residues. Deletions cut 1 base from V and 7 bases from J, with 10 bases between. From germline, CDR1 is SGHTA and CDR2 FQGNSA.

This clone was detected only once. The CDR3 sequence: CASSVAGLSEQYF. CDR3 sequence (DNA): TGTGCCAGCAGCGTAGCCGGGTTGAGCGAGCAGTACTTC. The chain couples TRBV9 to TRBJ2-7; unclear D gene. CDR1 and CDR2 (germline): SGDLS, YYNGEE. The CDR3 length is 13 residues. Trimming took 0 bases from V and 6 from J, leaving 10 bases between them.

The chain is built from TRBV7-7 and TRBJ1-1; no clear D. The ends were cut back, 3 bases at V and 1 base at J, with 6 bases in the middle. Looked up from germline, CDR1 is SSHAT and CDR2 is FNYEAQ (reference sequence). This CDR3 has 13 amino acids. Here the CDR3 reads CASSLGENTEAFF. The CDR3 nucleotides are TGTGCCAGCAGCTTGGGCGAGAACACTGAAGCTTTCTTT.

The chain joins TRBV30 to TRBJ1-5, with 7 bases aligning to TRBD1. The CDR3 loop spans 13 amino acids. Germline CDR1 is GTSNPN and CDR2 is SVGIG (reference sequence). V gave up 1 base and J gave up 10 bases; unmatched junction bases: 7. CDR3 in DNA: TGTGCCTGGAGTGGAGGGGGCCCGCCCCCCCAGCATTTT. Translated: CAWSGGGPPPQHF.

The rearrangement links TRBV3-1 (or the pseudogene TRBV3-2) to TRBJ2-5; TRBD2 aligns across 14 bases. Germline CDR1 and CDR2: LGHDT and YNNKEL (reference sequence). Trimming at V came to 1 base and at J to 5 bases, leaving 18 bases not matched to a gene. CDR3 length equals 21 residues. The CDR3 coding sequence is TGTGCCAGCAGCCAAGTGTTCGCAGGGACTAGCGGGAGAGGATGGAAGGAGACCCAGTACTTC. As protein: CASSQVFAGTSGRGWKETQYF.

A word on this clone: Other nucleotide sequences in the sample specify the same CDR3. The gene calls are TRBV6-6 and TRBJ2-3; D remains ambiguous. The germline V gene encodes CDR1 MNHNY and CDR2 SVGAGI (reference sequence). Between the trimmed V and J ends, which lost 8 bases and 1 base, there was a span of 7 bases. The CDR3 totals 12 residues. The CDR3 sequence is CASRVGTDTQYF. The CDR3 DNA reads TGTGCCAGCCGAGTCGGCACAGATACGCAGTATTTT.

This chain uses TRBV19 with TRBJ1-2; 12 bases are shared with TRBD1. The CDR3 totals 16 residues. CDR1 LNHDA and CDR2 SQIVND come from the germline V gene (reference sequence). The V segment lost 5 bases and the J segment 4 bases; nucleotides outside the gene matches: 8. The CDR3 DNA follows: TGTGCCAGTAGTCCCTCCGGGACAGGGGGCCCCTATGGCTACACCTTC. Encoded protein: CASSPSGTGGPYGYTF.

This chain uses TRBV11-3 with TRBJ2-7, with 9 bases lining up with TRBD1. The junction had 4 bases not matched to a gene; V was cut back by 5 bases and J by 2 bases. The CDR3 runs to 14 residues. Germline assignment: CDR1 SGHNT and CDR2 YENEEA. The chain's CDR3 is CASSHGTGTYEQYF. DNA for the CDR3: TGTGCCAGCAGCCATGGGACAGGGACCTACGAGCAGTACTTC.

CDR3 bases: TGTGCCAGCAGCCTCAAGCGGGCCTTGAACACCGGGGAGCTGTTTTTT. Encoded protein: CASSLKRALNTGELFF. The chain recombines TRBV7-3 with TRBJ2-2; possibly TRBD2 for D (6 bases). Germline V gene data show CDR1 as SGHTA and CDR2 as FQGTGA. V lost 5 bases and J 1 base, leaving 14 bases between the germline ends. The CDR3 totals 16 residues.

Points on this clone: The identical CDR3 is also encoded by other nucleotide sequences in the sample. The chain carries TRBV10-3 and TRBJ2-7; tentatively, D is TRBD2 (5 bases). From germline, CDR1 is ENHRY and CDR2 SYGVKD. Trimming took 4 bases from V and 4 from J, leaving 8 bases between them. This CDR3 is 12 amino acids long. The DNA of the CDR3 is TGTGCCATCAGTGGTTCGGGATACGAGCAGTACTTC. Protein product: CAISGSGYEQYF.

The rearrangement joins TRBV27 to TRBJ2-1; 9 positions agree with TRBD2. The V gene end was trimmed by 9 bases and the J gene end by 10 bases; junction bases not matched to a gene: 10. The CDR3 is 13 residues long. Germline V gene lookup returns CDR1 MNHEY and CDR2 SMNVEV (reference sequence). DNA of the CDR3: TGTGCCAGTGGGACTAGCTCACGGGGGGAGCAGTTCTTC. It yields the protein CASGTSSRGEQFF.

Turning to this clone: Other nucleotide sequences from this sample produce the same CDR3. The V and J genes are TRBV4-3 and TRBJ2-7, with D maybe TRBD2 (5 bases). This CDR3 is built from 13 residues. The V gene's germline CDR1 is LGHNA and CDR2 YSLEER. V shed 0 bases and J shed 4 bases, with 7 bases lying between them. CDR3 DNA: TGCGCCAGCAGCCAAGAACGGGGTTACGAGCAGTACTTC. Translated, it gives CASSQERGYEQYF.

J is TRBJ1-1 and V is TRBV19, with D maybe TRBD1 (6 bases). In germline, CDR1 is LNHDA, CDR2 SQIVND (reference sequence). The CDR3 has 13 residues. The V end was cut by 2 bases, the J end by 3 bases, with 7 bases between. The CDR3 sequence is CASSINRDTEAFF. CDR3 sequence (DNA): TGTGCCAGTAGTATAAACAGGGACACTGAAGCTTTCTTT.

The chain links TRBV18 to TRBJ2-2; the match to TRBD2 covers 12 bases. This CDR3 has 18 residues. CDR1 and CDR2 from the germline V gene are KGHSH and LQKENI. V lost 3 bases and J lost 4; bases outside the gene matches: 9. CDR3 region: CASSPLLQGLAGTGELFF. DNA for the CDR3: TGTGCCAGCTCACCCCTCCTTCAGGGACTAGCGGGCACCGGGGAGCTGTTTTTT.

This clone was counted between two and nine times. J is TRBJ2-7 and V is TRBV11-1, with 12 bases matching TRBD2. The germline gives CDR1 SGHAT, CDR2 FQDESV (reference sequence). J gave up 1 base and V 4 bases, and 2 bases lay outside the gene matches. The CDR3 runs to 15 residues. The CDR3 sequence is CASSWTSGISYEQYF. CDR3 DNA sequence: TGTGCCAGCAGCTGGACTAGCGGGATATCCTACGAGCAGTACTTC.

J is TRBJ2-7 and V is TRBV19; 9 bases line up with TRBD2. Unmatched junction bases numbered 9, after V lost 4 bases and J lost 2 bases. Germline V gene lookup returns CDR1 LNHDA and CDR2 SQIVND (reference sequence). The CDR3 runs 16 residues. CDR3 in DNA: TGTGCCAGTAGTAACCCAACTAGCGGGTTAGCCTACGAGCAGTACTTC. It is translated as CASSNPTSGLAYEQYF.

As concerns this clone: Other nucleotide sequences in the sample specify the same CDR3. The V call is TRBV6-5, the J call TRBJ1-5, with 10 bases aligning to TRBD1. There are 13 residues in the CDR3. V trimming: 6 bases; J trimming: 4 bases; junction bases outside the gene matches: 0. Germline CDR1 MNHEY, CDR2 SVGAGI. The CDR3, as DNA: TGTGCCAGCAGGGGACAGGGGAATCAGCCCCAGCATTTT. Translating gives CASRGQGNQPQHF.

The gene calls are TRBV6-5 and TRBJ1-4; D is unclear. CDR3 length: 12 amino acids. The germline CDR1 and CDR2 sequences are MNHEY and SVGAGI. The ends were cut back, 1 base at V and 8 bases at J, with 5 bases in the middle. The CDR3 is CASSYLREKLFF. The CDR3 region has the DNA TGTGCCAGCAGTTACTTGCGGGAAAAACTGTTTTTT.

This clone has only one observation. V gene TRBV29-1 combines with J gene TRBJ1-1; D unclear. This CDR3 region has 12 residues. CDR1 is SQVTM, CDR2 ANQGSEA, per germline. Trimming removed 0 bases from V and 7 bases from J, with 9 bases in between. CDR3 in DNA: TGCAGCGTTGAAGAGGACGGGGTTGAAGCTTTCTTT. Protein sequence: CSVEEDGVEAFF.